This entry concerns a single T cell receptor (beta chain). Its antigen is undetermined. This CDR3 is built from 15 residues. From germline, CDR1 is SGDLS and CDR2 YYNGEE. Trimming took 4 bases from V and 6 from J, leaving 19 bases between them. The data belong to a study of OX40 agonist ivuxolimab in advanced cancers. Broader study findings: Among patients with partial responses at 0.1-3.0 mg/kg, clonal expansion was among the lowest. At 0.1 to 3.0 mg/kg and by week 6, clonal expansion occurred in CD4+ and CD8+ blood T cells.

The method was immunoSEQ multiplex PCR; TCRdb's version includes in-frame clones alone and lacks a portion of them. The top ten hold over 9.5% of the sample, which has under 70,000 clones, about 86% seen once. The receptor's source is an adult with an advanced solid tumor such as melanoma, head and neck, liver or kidney cancer. The gene calls are TRBV9 and TRBJ2-5; either TRBD1 or TRBD2 may supply D (6 bases each). Sequencing used CD4+ or CD8+ T cells sorted from blood, obtained in a trial of the OX40 agonist ivuxolimab. CDR3 nucleotide sequence: TGTGCCAGCAGCCTTAGAGGGGGGCCAGGGCAGACCCAGTACTTC. Residues: CASSLRGGPGQTQYF.